These 18 T cell receptor beta chains were all obtained from the same sample, sequenced in a study of Tregs in tolerant kidney transplant recipients. The method was immunoSEQ multiplex PCR; TCRdb's version includes in-frame clones alone and lacks a portion of them. The sample has 50,000 to 75,000 clones; roughly 98% are singletons. Sample: Tregs from blood, taken before the transplant. These receptors were obtained from a human donor who received a combined kidney and bone marrow transplant.

The V and J genes are TRBV4-1 and TRBJ2-5; the match to TRBD2 covers 7 bases. CDR3 length: 17 amino acids. V lost 0 bases and J lost 4; bases outside the gene matches: 11. Per germline, CDR1 MGHRA and CDR2 YSYEKL. The CDR3 loop reads CASSQDKGRAGGETQYF. CDR3 sequence (DNA): TGCGCCAGCAGCCAAGACAAAGGGAGGGCCGGTGGAGAGACCCAGTACTTC.

V usage is TRBV10-3 and J usage is TRBJ2-2, with D possibly matching TRBD2 (5 bases). Germline V gene data show CDR1 as ENHRY and CDR2 as SYGVKD. The CDR3 runs to 14 residues. With 3 bases removed from V and 3 bases from J, the gap between germline ends came to 8 bases. CDR3 nucleotide sequence: TGTGCCATCAGTGATAGGCGGGACACCGGGGAGCTGTTTTTT. It translates to CAISDRRDTGELFF.

The chain has TRBV6-1 and TRBJ1-1; 7 nucleotides line up with TRBD1. This CDR3 has 15 residues. Germline CDR1 MNHNS, CDR2 SASEGT. Trimming removed 5 bases from V and 1 base from J; junction bases left unmatched: 7. The CDR3 nucleotides read TGTGCCAGCAGTACATGGGACAGAAGGAACACTGAAGCTTTCTTT. It encodes CASSTWDRRNTEAFF.

The chain combines TRBV30 with TRBJ1-1; 7 bases fit TRBD1. This CDR3 comprises 14 residues. The junction had 6 bases not matched to a gene; V was cut back by 5 bases and J by 0 bases. Germline-derived CDR1 and CDR2 are GTSNPN and SVGIG (reference sequence). The CDR3 here is CAWLQQGLNTEAFF. The CDR3 nucleotides are TGTGCCTGGCTTCAACAGGGGCTGAACACTGAAGCTTTCTTT.

The rearrangement links TRBV5-1 to TRBJ2-3; 7 positions agree with TRBD1. The germline V gene encodes CDR1 SGHRS and CDR2 YFSETQ. V shed 2 bases, J shed 0 bases, and the junction held 6 bases outside the gene matches. The CDR3 contains 16 residues. CDR3 coding DNA: TGCGCCAGCAGCTTTTACAGGGGAGTAAGCACAGATACGCAGTATTTT. Translated, it gives CASSFYRGVSTDTQYF.

The chain has TRBV5-4 and TRBJ2-5, with D tentatively TRBD1 (5 bases). The V gene's germline CDR1 is SGHNT and CDR2 YYREEE (reference sequence). The germline V and J ends were trimmed by 5 bases and 5 bases, with 13 bases remaining between them. The CDR3 is 13 amino acids. The CDR3 DNA follows: TGTGCCAGCAGACGCAGGGTGATGGAGACCCAGTACTTC. This codes for CASRRRVMETQYF. The full variable domain, rest sourced from reference TRBV5-4 and TRBJ2-5, is ETGVTQSPTHLIKTRGQQVTLRCSSQSGHNTVSWYQQALGQGPQFIFQYYREEENGRGNFPPRFSGLQFPNYSSELNVNALELDDSALYLCASRRRVMETQYFGPGTRLLVL.

The V and J genes are TRBV10-1 and TRBJ1-5; D not resolved. The germline V and J ends were trimmed by 0 bases and 7 bases, with 7 bases remaining between them. The CDR3 spans 13 residues. Germline CDR1 is WNHNN and CDR2 is SYGVQD (reference sequence). As DNA, the CDR3 is TGCGCCAGCAGTGAGTCAGGGAGCCAGCCCCAGCATTTT. The encoded protein is CASSESGSQPQHF.

The CDR3 region is CATSREGHHSGNTIYF. The CDR3 DNA follows: TGTGCCACCAGCAGAGAAGGACACCACTCTGGAAACACCATATATTTT. V gene TRBV15 combines with J gene TRBJ1-3, with a weak D call TRBD1 (5 bases). Germline values: CDR1 LNHNV, CDR2 YYDKDF (reference sequence). The V end was cut by 0 bases, the J end by 0 bases, with 9 bases between. There are 16 residues in the CDR3.

J is TRBJ1-4 and V is TRBV19; D may be TRBD1 (5 bases). The CDR3 is 15 residues long. In germline, CDR1 is LNHDA, CDR2 SQIVND (reference sequence). Trimming cost V 3 bases and J 8 bases, with 16 bases left between them. CDR3 loop: CASSIKGAVGEKLFF. The CDR3 coding sequence is TGTGCCAGTAGTATTAAAGGGGCAGTTGGGGAAAAACTGTTTTTT.

The rearrangement joins TRBV5-1 to TRBJ1-2; perhaps TRBD1 as D (5 bases). Trimming removed 4 bases at V and 2 bases at J, with 12 bases between. The length of the CDR3 is 14 residues. Germline assignment: CDR1 SGHRS and CDR2 YFSETQ. The CDR3 DNA is TGCGCCAGCAGCCCGAGGCAGGGAAACTATGGCTACACCTTC. This codes for CASSPRQGNYGYTF.

This clone was counted once. The chain links TRBV5-1 to TRBJ1-2; possible D gene TRBD1, 5 bases. Germline V gives CDR1 SGHRS, CDR2 YFSETQ. This CDR3 is built from 13 residues. Trimming took 0 bases from V and 7 from J, leaving 10 bases between them. The CDR3: CASSLVAGGGYTF. The CDR3 region has the DNA TGCGCCAGCAGCTTGGTGGCGGGGGGTGGCTACACCTTC.

The chain combines TRBV6-6 with TRBJ2-1; the D gene is possibly TRBD1 (6 bases). The CDR3 length is 12 residues. Germline lookup yields CDR1 MNHNY and CDR2 SVGAGI (reference sequence). Trimming pared 5 bases from V and 8 bases from J, leaving 10 bases between. The CDR3, as DNA: TGTGCCAGCAGTACCAGGGGACATGAGCAGTTCTTC. The encoded protein is CASSTRGHEQFF.

The V call is TRBV29-1, the J call TRBJ1-2; D unresolved. CDR1 is SQVTM and CDR2 is ANQGSEA in the germline V gene. V shed 4 bases and J shed 3 bases, with 6 bases lying between them. This CDR3 has 11 residues. DNA for the CDR3: TGCAGCGTTGGGTCAGACTATGGCTACACCTTC. It specifies CSVGSDYGYTF.

The chain couples TRBV5-1 to TRBJ1-2; TRBD1 aligns across 9 bases. Per germline, CDR1 SGHRS and CDR2 YFSETQ. The CDR3 extends over 15 amino acids. Losses at the gene ends were 4 bases for V and 5 bases for J; bases not matched to a gene: 9. The DNA for the CDR3 is TGCGCCAGCAGCGTTACCGGGACAGGGTTATATGGCTACACCTTC. This translates into CASSVTGTGLYGYTF.

The chain recombines TRBV19 with TRBJ1-2; tentatively, D is TRBD1 (6 bases). The CDR3 extends over 15 amino acids. The germline V and J ends were trimmed by 1 base and 5 bases, with 14 bases remaining between them. The germline V gene encodes CDR1 LNHDA and CDR2 SQIVND (reference sequence). CDR3 in amino acids: CASSIVLGGRYGYTF. The CDR3 DNA follows: TGTGCCAGTAGTATAGTGTTAGGGGGTAGGTATGGCTACACCTTC.

The V gene is TRBV28, the J gene TRBJ2-5, with TRBD2 matching over 7 bases. Germline CDR1 reads MDHEN; CDR2 reads SYDVKM. CDR3 size: 16 residues. The V segment lost 4 bases and the J segment 0 bases; nucleotides outside the gene matches: 8. CDR3 in DNA: TGTGCCAGCAGTTCCACCGGGACTAAGTACCAAGAGACCCAGTACTTC. Translation: CASSSTGTKYQETQYF.

The chain links TRBV19 to TRBJ2-7; possibly TRBD1 for D (6 bases). Trimming removed 6 bases from V and 0 bases from J, with 15 bases in between. Germline CDR1 reads LNHDA; CDR2 reads SQIVND (reference sequence). CDR3 size: 15 residues. The CDR3 loop is CASSQNRDPSYEQYF. The CDR3 DNA sequence: TGTGCCAGTAGCCAAAACAGGGATCCCTCCTACGAGCAGTACTTC.

V and J are TRBV2 and TRBJ2-7; D gene uncertain. Germline CDR1 and CDR2: SNHLY and FYNNEI. There are 10 residues in the CDR3. Trimming removed 9 bases at V and 8 bases at J, with 11 bases between. The CDR3 region is CASSRSKQYF. CDR3 bases: TGTGCCAGTTCTCGCAGTAAGCAGTACTTC.